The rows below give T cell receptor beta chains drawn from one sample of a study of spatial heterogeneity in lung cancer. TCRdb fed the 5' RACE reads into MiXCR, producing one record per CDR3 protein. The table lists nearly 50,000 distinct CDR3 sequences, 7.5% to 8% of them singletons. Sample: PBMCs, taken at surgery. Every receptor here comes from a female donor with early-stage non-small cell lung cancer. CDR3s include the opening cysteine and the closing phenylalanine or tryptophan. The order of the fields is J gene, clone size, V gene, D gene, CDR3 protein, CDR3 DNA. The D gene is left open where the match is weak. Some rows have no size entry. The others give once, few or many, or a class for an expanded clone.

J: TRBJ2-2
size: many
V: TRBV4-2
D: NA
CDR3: CASSQATGELFF
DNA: TGTGCCAGCAGCCAAGCTACCGGGGAGCTGTTTTTT

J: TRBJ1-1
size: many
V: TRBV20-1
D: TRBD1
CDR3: CSAGQGDTEAFF
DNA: TGCAGCGCGGGACAGGGAGACACTGAAGCTTTCTTT

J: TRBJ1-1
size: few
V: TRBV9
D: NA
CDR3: CASSVVGNSEAFF
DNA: TGTGCCAGCAGCGTAGTGGGGAATTCTGAAGCTTTCTTT

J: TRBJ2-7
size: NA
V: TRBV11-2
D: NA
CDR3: CASSYVQGSYEQYF
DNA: TGTGCCAGCAGCTATGTACAGGGATCCTACGAGCAGTACTTC

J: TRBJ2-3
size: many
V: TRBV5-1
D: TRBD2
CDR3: CASSARTLAGGTDTQYF
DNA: TGCGCCAGCAGCGCGCGCACCCTTGCGGGGGGGACAGATACGCAGTATTTT

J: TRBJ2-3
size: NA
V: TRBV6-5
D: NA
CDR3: CASSYDVSSATDTQYF
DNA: TGTGCCAGCAGTTACGATGTCTCCTCGGCAACAGATACGCAGTATTTT

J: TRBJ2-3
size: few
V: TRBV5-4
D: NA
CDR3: CASSLGAEVTQYF
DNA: TGTGCCAGCAGCTTGGGGGCAGAGGTTACGCAGTATTTT

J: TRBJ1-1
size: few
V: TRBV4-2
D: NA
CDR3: CASSQDPGPKEPFF
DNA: TGTGCCAGCAGCCAAGATCCGGGGCCCAAGGAGCCTTTCTTT

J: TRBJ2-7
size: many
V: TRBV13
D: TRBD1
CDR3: CASSRRTGVLPYEQYF
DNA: TGTGCCAGCAGTCGAAGGACAGGGGTTTTACCCTACGAGCAGTACTTC

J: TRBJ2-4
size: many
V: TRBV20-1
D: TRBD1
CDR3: CSARAVQGELVKNIQYF
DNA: TGCAGTGCTAGAGCTGTCCAGGGGGAGTTGGTCAAAAACATTCAGTACTTC

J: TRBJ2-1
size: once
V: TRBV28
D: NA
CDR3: CASSSAGASNEQFF
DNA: TGTGCCAGCAGCTCCGCCGGGGCTAGCAATGAGCAGTTCTTC

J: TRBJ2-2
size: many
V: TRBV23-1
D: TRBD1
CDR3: CASSHPGQGNLIETGELFF
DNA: TGCGCCAGCAGTCATCCGGGACAGGGGAACCTTATTGAAACCGGGGAGCTGTTTTTT

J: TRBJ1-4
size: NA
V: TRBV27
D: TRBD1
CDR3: CASSSRGLWGLNNEKLFF
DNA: TGTGCCAGCAGTTCGAGGGGGCTATGGGGCCTCAATAATGAAAAACTGTTTTTT

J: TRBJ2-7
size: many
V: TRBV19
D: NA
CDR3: CASSTAGPTYEQYF
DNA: TGTGCCAGTAGTACGGCGGGACCGACCTACGAGCAGTACTTC

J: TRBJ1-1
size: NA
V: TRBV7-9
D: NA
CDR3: CASSLVGGTRLEAFF
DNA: TGTGCCAGCAGCTTAGTGGGTGGGACACGCCTTGAAGCTTTCTTT

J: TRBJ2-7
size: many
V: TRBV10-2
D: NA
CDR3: CASSESRLGAYEQYF
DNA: TGCGCCAGCAGTGAGTCCAGGCTGGGGGCCTACGAGCAGTACTTC

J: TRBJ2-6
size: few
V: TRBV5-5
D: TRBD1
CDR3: CASRQPGQATVLTF
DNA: TGTGCCAGCAGGCAACCGGGACAGGCTACCGTCCTGACTTTC

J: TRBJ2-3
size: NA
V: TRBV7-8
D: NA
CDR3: CASSLGDLPDTQYF
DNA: TGTGCCAGCAGCTTAGGTGACCTCCCAGATACGCAGTATTTT

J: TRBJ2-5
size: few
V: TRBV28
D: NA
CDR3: CAINRQNQETQYF
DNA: TGTGCCATCAACAGACAGAATCAAGAGACCCAGTACTTC

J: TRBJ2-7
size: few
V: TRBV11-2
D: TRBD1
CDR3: CASSLGGQGSEQYF
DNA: TGTGCCAGCAGCTTAGGGGGACAGGGCAGCGAGCAGTACTTC

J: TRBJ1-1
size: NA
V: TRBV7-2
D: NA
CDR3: CASSPRDKLEAFF
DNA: TGTGCCAGCAGCCCCCGGGACAAATTAGAAGCTTTCTTT

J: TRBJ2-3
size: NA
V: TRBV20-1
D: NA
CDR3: CSAKSGVRGDTQYF
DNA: TGCAGTGCCAAGAGTGGGGTAAGGGGAGATACGCAGTATTTT

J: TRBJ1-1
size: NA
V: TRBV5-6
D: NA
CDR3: CASSFWSGTAMNTEAFF
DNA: TGTGCCAGCAGCTTTTGGTCGGGGACCGCTATGAACACTGAAGCTTTCTTT

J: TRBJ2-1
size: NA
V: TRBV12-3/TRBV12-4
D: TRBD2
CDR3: CASSFLAGGNNEQFF
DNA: TGTGCCAGCAGTTTCCTTGCGGGGGGAAACAATGAGCAGTTCTTC

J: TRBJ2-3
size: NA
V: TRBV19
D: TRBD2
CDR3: CASSLGLAGASFTDTQYF
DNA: TGTGCCAGTAGTCTTGGACTAGCGGGGGCCTCCTTCACAGATACGCAGTATTTT

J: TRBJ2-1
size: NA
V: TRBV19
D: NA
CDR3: CASSMGDNGNEQFF
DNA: TGTGCCAGTAGTATGGGGGACAATGGCAATGAGCAGTTCTTC

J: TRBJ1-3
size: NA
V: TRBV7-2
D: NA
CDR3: CASSSHTSSGNTIYF
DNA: TGTGCCAGCAGCTCTCACACCAGCTCTGGAAACACCATATATTTT

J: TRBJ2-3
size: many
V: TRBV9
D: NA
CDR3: CASSVAVRTDTQYF
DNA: TGTGCCAGCAGCGTAGCAGTGCGCACAGATACGCAGTATTTT

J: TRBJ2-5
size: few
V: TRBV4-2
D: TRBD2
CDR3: CASSQDLRERGRETQYF
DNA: TGTGCCAGCAGCCAAGATCTTCGGGAGCGGGGGCGAGAGACCCAGTACTTC

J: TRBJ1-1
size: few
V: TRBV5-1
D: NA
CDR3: CASSFKGQNTEAFF
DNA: TGCGCCAGCAGCTTTAAAGGACAGAACACTGAAGCTTTCTTT

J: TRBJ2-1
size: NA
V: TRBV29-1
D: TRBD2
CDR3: CSVGPSGGGNEQFF
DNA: TGCAGCGTTGGGCCTAGCGGGGGGGGTAATGAGCAGTTCTTC

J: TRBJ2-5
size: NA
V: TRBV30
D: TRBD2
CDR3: CAWRKGLAGETQYF
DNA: TGTGCCTGGAGGAAGGGACTAGCGGGTGAGACCCAGTACTTC

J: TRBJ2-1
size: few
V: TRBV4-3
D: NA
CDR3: CASSQNLQGYNEQFF
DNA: TGCGCCAGCAGCCAAAACCTACAGGGCTACAATGAGCAGTTCTTC

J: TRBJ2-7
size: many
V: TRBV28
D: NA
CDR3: CASSFNYEQYF
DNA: TGTGCCAGCAGTTTCAACTACGAGCAGTACTTC

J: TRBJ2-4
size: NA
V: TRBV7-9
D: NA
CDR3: CASSLGMTKNIQYF
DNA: TGTGCCAGCAGCTTAGGGATGACCAAAAACATTCAGTACTTC

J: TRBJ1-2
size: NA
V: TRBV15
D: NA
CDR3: CATSRHRAPVDYTF
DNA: TGTGCCACCAGCAGACACAGGGCACCTGTCGACTACACCTTC

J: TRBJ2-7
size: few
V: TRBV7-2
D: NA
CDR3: CASSPGLGRVLHEQYF
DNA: TGTGCCAGCAGCCCCGGTCTGGGCAGGGTTCTCCACGAGCAGTACTTC

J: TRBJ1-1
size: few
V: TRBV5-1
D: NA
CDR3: CASSLEGRGAEAFF
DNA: TGCGCCAGCAGCTTGGAAGGGCGTGGCGCTGAAGCTTTCTTT

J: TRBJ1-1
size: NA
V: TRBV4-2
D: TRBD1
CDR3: CASSASGQGTEAFF
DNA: TGTGCCAGCAGCGCATCCGGACAGGGGACTGAAGCTTTCTTT

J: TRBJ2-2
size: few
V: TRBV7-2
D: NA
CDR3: CASSSASGGTINTGELFF
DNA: TGTGCCAGCAGCTCCGCCTCCGGGGGGACAATCAACACCGGGGAGCTGTTTTTT

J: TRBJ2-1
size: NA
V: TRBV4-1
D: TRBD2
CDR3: CASSQVQAGGPSSYNEQFF
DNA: TGCGCCAGCAGCCAAGTGCAAGCGGGGGGGCCGAGCTCCTACAATGAGCAGTTCTTC

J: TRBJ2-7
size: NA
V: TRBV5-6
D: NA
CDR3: CASSFIVGYEQYF
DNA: TGTGCCAGCAGCTTTATCGTGGGCTACGAGCAGTACTTC

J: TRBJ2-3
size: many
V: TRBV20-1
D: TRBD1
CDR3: CSATAGTGGFYGTDTQYF
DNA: TGCAGTGCTACCGCCGGGACAGGGGGCTTCTACGGCACAGATACGCAGTATTTT

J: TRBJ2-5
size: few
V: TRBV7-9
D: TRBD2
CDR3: CASSFVTSGQETQYF
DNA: TGTGCCAGCAGCTTTGTGACTAGCGGACAAGAGACCCAGTACTTC

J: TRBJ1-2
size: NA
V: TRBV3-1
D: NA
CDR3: CASSQEEGINNYGYTF
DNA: TGTGCCAGCAGCCAAGAAGAAGGGATAAATAACTATGGCTACACCTTC

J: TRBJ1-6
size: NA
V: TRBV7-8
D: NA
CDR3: CASSLGRDSPLHF
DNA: TGTGCCAGCAGCTTAGGCAGGGATTCACCCCTCCACTTT

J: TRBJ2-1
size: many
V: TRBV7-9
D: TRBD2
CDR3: CASSLGPWTSGGNEQFF
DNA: TGTGCCAGCAGCTTAGGACCGTGGACTAGCGGAGGGAATGAGCAGTTCTTC

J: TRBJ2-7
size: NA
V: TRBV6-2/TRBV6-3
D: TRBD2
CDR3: CASTHQRGTYEQYF
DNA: TGTGCCAGCACCCATCAGCGGGGGACCTACGAGCAGTACTTC

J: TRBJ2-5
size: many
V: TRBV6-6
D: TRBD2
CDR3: CASSTTSGGQETQYF
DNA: TGTGCCAGCAGTACGACTAGCGGGGGTCAGGAGACCCAGTACTTC

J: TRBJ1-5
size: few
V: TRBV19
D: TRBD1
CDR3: CASTLSDRALGQPQHF
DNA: TGTGCCAGTACCCTCTCCGACAGGGCGTTGGGTCAGCCCCAGCATTTT

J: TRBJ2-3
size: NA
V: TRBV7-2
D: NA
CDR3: CASRQPGVADTQYF
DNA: TGTGCCAGCAGACAACCAGGGGTTGCAGATACGCAGTATTTT